This T cell receptor (beta chain) was sequenced during a study of Ad26.COV2.S vaccination and SARS-CoV-2 variants. Study-wide background: Participant was drawn from the COV1001 Ad26.COV2.S trial arm.

The treatment: some 19 received Ad26.COV2.S at low or high dose, single or two shots; several received placebo; per-sample allocation not given. Sampling took place 63 days after the first vaccine or placebo injection. On this clone: Its antigen is not known.

Germline-derived CDR1 and CDR2 are SQVTM and ANQGSEA. Trimming took 7 bases from V and 1 from J, leaving 10 bases between them. The CDR3 length is 12 residues. Regarding the study as a whole: Similar non-spike TCR breadth was seen in vaccine and placebo recipients. Participants in the vaccine arm had higher spike-specific TCR breadth; placebo recipients had lower.

Sequencing used immunoSEQ multiplex PCR; TCRdb keeps in-frame clones, though not all of them. The sample has over 250,000 clones; 87% are singletons. The source is a person between 18 and 60 years old who received the Ad26.COV2.S COVID-19 vaccine or a placebo. This sample comprised peripheral blood, obtained in a trial of Ad26.COV2.S vaccine versus placebo. This sequence joins TRBV29-1 and TRBJ1-1, with D hard to call. The CDR3 DNA is TGCAGCGCCGACCCCCAGAACACTGAAGCTTTCTTT. As protein: CSADPQNTEAFF. The full variable domain, its missing parts supplied by reference TRBV29-1 and TRBJ1-1, is SAVISQKPSRDICQRGTSLTIQCQVDSQVTMMFWYRQQPGQSLTLIATANQGSEATYESGFVIDKFPISRPNLTFSTLTVSNMSPEDSSIYLCSADPQNTEAFFGQGTRLTVV.